Following are 5 T cell receptor beta chains from one sample sequenced in a study of OX40 agonist ivuxolimab in advanced cancers. The protocol was immunoSEQ multiplex PCR, while the TCRdb copy is restricted to in-frame clones and leaves out a portion. The sample consists of some 13,000 clones, more than 75% of them appearing once. Sample: CD4+ or CD8+ T cells sorted from blood, taken in a trial of the OX40 agonist ivuxolimab. The source of these receptors is an adult with an advanced solid tumor such as melanoma, head and neck, liver or kidney cancer.

This chain joins TRBV7-2 and TRBJ2-7, with 7 nucleotides matching TRBD1. The ends lost 1 base at V and 4 bases at J; junction bases unmatched: 4. The CDR3 is 14 amino acids. The germline CDR1 and CDR2 sequences are SGHTA and FQGNSA. The CDR3 coding sequence is TGTGCCAGCAGCTTAGAGACAGGGATATACGAGCAGTACTTC. This gives the protein CASSLETGIYEQYF. The full variable domain, its missing parts supplied by reference TRBV7-2 and TRBJ2-7, is GAGVSQSPSNKVTEKGKDVELRCDPISGHTALYWYRQSLGQGLEFLIYFQGNSAPDKSGLPSDRFSAERTGGSVSTLTIQRTQQEDSAVYLCASSLETGIYEQYFGPGTRLTVT.

The CDR3 coding sequence is TGTGCCAGCAGTGGCCAGGGGCCAGATACGCAGTATTTT. Its protein product is CASSGQGPDTQYF. The chain couples TRBV6-1 to TRBJ2-3; D possibly corresponds to TRBD1 (6 bases). CDR1 is MNHNS, CDR2 SASEGT, per germline. Trimming removed 4 bases at V and 4 bases at J, with 9 bases between. The CDR3 totals 13 residues.

V usage is TRBV6-5 and J usage is TRBJ2-7; the D is unclear. V was shortened by 6 bases and J by 6 bases, with 12 bases between the two germline ends. This CDR3 has 12 residues. Germline V gene lookup returns CDR1 MNHEY and CDR2 SVGAGI. CDR3 amino acids: CASSELGAEQYF. The CDR3 coding sequence is TGTGCCAGCAGCGAACTCGGAGCCGAGCAGTACTTC.

The chain links TRBV6-1 to TRBJ1-2, with TRBD1 as a possible D gene (5 bases). The CDR3 has 15 residues. CDR1 is MNHNS and CDR2 is SASEGT in the germline V gene. The V end lost 8 bases, the J end lost 7 bases, and 23 bases lay between the germline ends. The CDR3 nucleotides read TGTGCCAGCCCCCCAAATGGCCCGCCGAGGGGTGGCTACACCTTC. Protein product: CASPPNGPPRGGYTF.

Only one count was recorded for this clone. V usage is TRBV19 and J usage is TRBJ1-4; D unresolved. With 3 bases removed from V and 3 bases from J, the gap between germline ends came to 8 bases. Germline lookup yields CDR1 LNHDA and CDR2 SQIVND (reference sequence). The CDR3 has 14 residues. In DNA form, the CDR3 reads TGTGCCAGTAGTATTCCCAGTTCTAATGAAAAACTGTTTTTT. It yields the protein CASSIPSSNEKLFF.